Listed here is a single T cell receptor (beta chain). The data derive from a study of blood T cell repertoires in COVID-19. Study information: Nucleic acid was either cDNA or gDNA, and it came from T cells, B-cell-depleted T cells, or PBMCs.

The CDR3 sequence is 15 residues long. Trimming cost V 6 bases and J 2 bases; bases outside gene matches: 2. Germline V CDR1 and CDR2: SGHVS, FNYEAQ. Some clones are missing from TCRdb's copy, which holds only in-frame ones; the method was immunoSEQ multiplex PCR. Of some 510,000 clones in the sample, over 75% were seen once. The rearrangement uses TRBV7-6 and TRBJ2-2; 11 bases fit TRBD2. The sequencing sample was made of PBMCs or T cells enriched from blood (not recorded which). The origin of this receptor is a woman in her 40s who had recovered from COVID-19. CDR3 DNA: TGTGCCAGCAGTCGACTAGCGGGAAACACCGGGGAGCTGTTTTTT. Protein product: CASSRLAGNTGELFF.